This T cell receptor (beta chain) was observed in a study of shared clonotypes between healthy human individuals. In its sample, this clone was seen a few times. Its antigen is unidentified. Other DNA variants within this sample encode the same CDR3. Each PCR replicate from the sorted subsets contained about 200 ng DNA, which is 25,000 to 30,000 T cell genomes. Clones were read by immunoSEQ multiplex PCR, and TCRdb kept only the in-frame ones, dropping some. The sample carries hundreds of thousands of clones, 95% recorded once. V gave up 0 bases and J gave up 7 bases, with 8 bases separating them. The CDR3 is made up of 12 amino acids. CDR1 and CDR2 from the germline V gene are SGHDT and YYEEEE. Naivety among CD8 cells was defined by CD45RO negativity and positive CCR7 selection, thereby excluding terminally differentiated effector memory CD45RA+ cells. General study results and limits: Generally, naive subsets came out with larger estimated richness than memory subsets. Represented genetic and exposure-history diversity was restricted by having few donors.

This TCR was recovered from a woman between 25 and 40 years old in good health. The sequencing input was naive CD8+ T cells sorted from blood. The chain joins TRBV5-6 to TRBJ2-7; D unresolved. CDR3 in amino acids: CASSLEVGEQYF. The CDR3 DNA sequence: TGTGCCAGCAGCTTGGAGGTAGGAGAGCAGTACTTC.